This TCR beta chain was documented in a study of blood T cells in healthy people across ages. A J-beta primer mix and a sample-barcoded 5' primer were used in a second PCR of about 7 to 12 cycles. A 12-random-nucleotide template-switch adaptor tagged each cDNA molecule. TCRdb independently ran MiXCR on the 5' RACE reads; one entry per CDR3 protein. This sample has about 1,400,000 distinct CDR3 sequences, with roughly 60% found just once. Study-wide findings and caveats: As naive T cell percentage varied, TCR beta diversity correlated strongly with it. With unsorted PBMCs, a conclusive comparison of naive versus antigen-experienced cells was not possible. Greater diversity and more naive CD4+ cells were seen in long-lived donors than in aged donors.

This clonotype has only a few counts. What it binds is not known. V lost 6 bases to trimming and J lost 7 bases, with 15 bases between them. Germline V gene lookup returns CDR1 SQVTM and CDR2 ANQGSEA. CDR3 length: 12 residues. The sample comprised blood. The source is a man younger than 35 in good health. The chain carries TRBV29-1 and TRBJ1-2; perhaps TRBD1 as D (6 bases). CDR3: CSVRGGAGGYTF. In DNA, the CDR3 is TGCAGCGTGAGAGGGGGGGCAGGTGGCTACACCTTC.